Listed here are 32 T cell receptor beta chains from one sample, sequenced in a study of blood T cell repertoires in COVID-19. Measured with immunoSEQ multiplex PCR; TCRdb has only the in-frame clones, and not every one. The sample records more than 90,000 clones, roughly 84% being singletons. Material for sequencing was peripheral blood. The receptors derive from a woman in her seventies with acute or convalescent COVID-19.

This clone appeared a single time. J is TRBJ2-1 and V is TRBV3-1 (or the pseudogene TRBV3-2), with 10 bases fitting TRBD1. Germline loops: CDR1 LGHDT, CDR2 YNNKEL (reference sequence). The CDR3 contains 15 residues. With 2 bases clipped from V and 4 bases from J, the junction kept 2 bases outside the gene matches. The DNA of the CDR3 is TGTGCCAGCAGCCAATCGGGACAGGGGTACAATGAGCAGTTCTTC. It yields the protein CASSQSGQGYNEQFF.

The chain joins TRBV5-1 to TRBJ1-5; 9 bases fit TRBD1. With V trimmed by 4 bases and J by 7 bases, 9 bases remained unmatched. In germline, CDR1 is SGHRS, CDR2 YFSETQ. The CDR3 loop spans 15 amino acids. The CDR3 region is CASSLTGGREQPQHF. As DNA, the CDR3 is TGCGCCAGCAGCCTGACAGGGGGGAGGGAACAGCCCCAGCATTTT.

As for this clone: Compared with germline, one end of the junction differs, possibly owing to a read error. The V and J genes are TRBV9 and TRBJ1-6; 7 nucleotides line up with TRBD1. This CDR3 contains 15 residues. CDR1 and CDR2 (germline): SGDLS, YYNGEE. CDR3 nucleotides: TGTGCCAGCACCGTAGGGGACAGCTCAAATTCACCCCTCCACTTT. Residues: CASTVGDSSNSPLHF. Using reference TRBV9 and TRBJ1-6 for the parts outside the CDR3, the full variable domain is DSGVTQTPKHLITATGQRVTLRCSPRSGDLSVYWYQQSLDQGLQFLIQYYNGEERAKGNILERFSAQQFPDLHSELNLSSLELGDSALYFCASTVGDSSNSPLHFGNGTRLTVT.

This clone was observed once. The rearrangement links TRBV25-1 to TRBJ2-7, with TRBD1 as a possible D gene (5 bases). CDR3 length: 13 residues. Deletions cut 2 bases from V and 5 bases from J, with 10 bases between. The germline CDR1 and CDR2 sequences are MGHDK and SYGVNS. The chain's CDR3 is CASSETDRHEQYF. As DNA, the CDR3 is TGTGCCAGCAGTGAAACCGACAGACACGAGCAGTACTTC.

V and J are TRBV27 and TRBJ2-7; D is ambiguous. Germline V gene data show CDR1 as MNHEY and CDR2 as SMNVEV (reference sequence). V shed 5 bases and J shed 3 bases, with 14 bases lying between them. This CDR3 region has 14 residues. In DNA, the CDR3 is TGTGCCAGCAGTAAGTGGCAGACTCACTACGAGCAGTACTTC. This gives the protein CASSKWQTHYEQYF.

The rearrangement joins TRBV6-5 to TRBJ1-4; maybe TRBD1 (6 bases). The V and J ends lost 7 bases and 5 bases respectively, with 14 bases between them. Germline loops: CDR1 MNHEY, CDR2 SVGAGI. CDR3 length: 14 amino acids. CDR3 in amino acids: CASTVQRGNEKLFF. The DNA of the CDR3 is TGTGCCAGCACCGTCCAGAGGGGGAATGAAAAACTGTTTTTT.

This chain connects TRBV28 to TRBJ2-5, with D perhaps TRBD1 (5 bases). V dropped 3 bases and J dropped 2 bases, with 13 bases sitting between them. The CDR3 has 15 amino acids. Germline loops: CDR1 MDHEN, CDR2 SYDVKM. Written as DNA, the CDR3 is TGTGCCAGCAGTTTGGGGCGAAGGCCACAAGAGACCCAGTACTTC. This codes for CASSLGRRPQETQYF.

This rearrangement joins TRBV19 to TRBJ2-7; 10 nucleotides line up with TRBD1. Losses at the gene ends were 4 bases for V and 2 bases for J; bases not matched to a gene: 5. This CDR3 region has 15 residues. Germline V gene lookup returns CDR1 LNHDA and CDR2 SQIVND (reference sequence). This CDR3 is CASSTTTGGPYEQYF. Here the CDR3 DNA reads TGTGCCAGTAGTACCACGACAGGGGGCCCCTACGAGCAGTACTTC.

J is TRBJ1-5 and V is TRBV19; no firm D call. The CDR3 extends over 13 amino acids. V shed 4 bases and J shed 11 bases, with 15 bases lying between them. The V gene's germline CDR1 is LNHDA and CDR2 SQIVND (reference sequence). The CDR3, as DNA: TGTGCCAGTAGTACCCGGAGTAGTGGGTCCCAGCATTTT. Protein sequence: CASSTRSSGSQHF.

The chain has TRBV5-8 and TRBJ2-3, with D perhaps matching TRBD2 (7 bases). Trimming cost V 7 bases and J 1 base, with 13 bases left between them. The CDR3 contains 14 residues. Germline V gives CDR1 SGHTS, CDR2 YDEGEE. In nucleotides, the CDR3 is TGTGCCAGCGGACGGGGGGCCGGCACAGATACGCAGTATTTT. Translating it yields CASGRGAGTDTQYF. Using reference TRBV5-8 and TRBJ2-3 for the parts outside the CDR3, the full variable domain is EAGVTQSPTHLIKTRGQQATLRCSPISGHTSVYWYQQALGLGLQFLLWYDEGEERNRGNFPPRFSGRQFPNYSSELNVNALELEDSALYLCASGRGAGTDTQYFGPGTRLTVL.

This clone came up once. The chain is built from TRBV19 and TRBJ1-2, with 7 bases fitting TRBD1. The CDR3 consists of 13 residues. Germline values: CDR1 LNHDA, CDR2 SQIVND (reference sequence). Trimming removed 8 bases from V and 1 base from J; junction bases left unmatched: 4. CDR3 protein: CASVGTDNYGYTF. The CDR3 DNA reads TGTGCCAGTGTTGGGACAGATAACTATGGCTACACCTTC.

V gene TRBV6-5 combines with J gene TRBJ2-7; the match to TRBD1 covers 8 bases. Germline CDR1 MNHEY, CDR2 SVGAGI. This CDR3 has 15 residues. J lost 0 bases, V lost 6 bases, and 7 bases had no gene match. This chain's CDR3 is CASRTNRGASYEQYF. CDR3 DNA: TGTGCCAGCAGGACTAACAGGGGGGCCTCCTACGAGCAGTACTTC.

This chain uses TRBV27 with TRBJ1-2, with a possible D match to TRBD1 (6 bases). Germline V gene sequence: CDR1 MNHEY, CDR2 SMNVEV (reference sequence). V gave up 6 bases and J gave up 2 bases, with 16 bases separating them. The CDR3 spans 15 residues. The CDR3 spells CASRATGKGNYGYTF. The CDR3 bases are TGTGCCAGCAGAGCCACAGGGAAGGGCAACTATGGCTACACCTTC.

The V gene is TRBV7-8, the J gene TRBJ1-1; 7 positions match TRBD1. CDR1 is SGHVS and CDR2 is FQNEAQ in the germline V gene. This CDR3 contains 15 residues. V shed 4 bases and J 0 bases; nucleotides not matched to a gene: 5. This CDR3 reads CASSYMGQMNTEAFF. The CDR3 DNA reads as TGTGCCAGCAGCTATATGGGACAGATGAACACTGAAGCTTTCTTT.

A few counts support this clone. The chain joins TRBV30 to TRBJ1-2; 7 bases align to TRBD1. The germline V gene encodes CDR1 GTSNPN and CDR2 SVGIG (reference sequence). J lost 3 bases, V lost 7 bases, and 8 bases had no gene match. This CDR3 is 13 amino acids long. The CDR3 loop is CALNRGFDYGYTF. The CDR3 DNA reads TGTGCCTTAAACAGGGGCTTCGACTATGGCTACACCTTC.

The chain employs TRBV5-8 and TRBJ2-7; TRBD1 matches 9 bases. With 0 bases clipped from V and 5 bases from J, the junction kept 0 bases outside the gene matches. The CDR3 has 13 amino acids. Germline CDR1 reads SGHTS; CDR2 reads YDEGEE. DNA of the CDR3: TGTGCCAGCAGCTTGGGGGACAGGGACGAGCAGTACTTC. Translating gives CASSLGDRDEQYF.

This clone appeared once. The rearrangement joins TRBV7-9 to TRBJ2-5, with TRBD1 as a possible D gene (6 bases). V lost 5 bases, J lost 2 bases, and 12 bases lay in between. This CDR3 comprises 14 residues. In germline, CDR1 is SEHNR, CDR2 FQNEAQ (reference sequence). The CDR3 nucleotides are TGTGCCAGCAGCCTATCCAGGGGACAAGAGACCCAGTACTTC. Translated, it gives CASSLSRGQETQYF.

V is TRBV6-1 and J is TRBJ1-5, with 8 bases identical to TRBD1. The CDR3 has 15 amino acids. The germline CDR1 and CDR2 sequences are MNHNS and SASEGT. V shed 3 bases, J shed 7 bases, and the junction held 8 bases outside the gene matches. DNA for the CDR3: TGTGCCAGCAGTGAGGGCAGGGGGCAGGGGCAGCCCCAGCATTTT. This encodes CASSEGRGQGQPQHF.

V and J are TRBV6-5 and TRBJ1-4; 7 nucleotides line up with TRBD1. This CDR3 has 15 amino acids. The V and J ends lost 7 bases and 2 bases, in that order; junction bases with no gene match: 7. Looked up from germline, CDR1 is MNHEY and CDR2 is SVGAGI. CDR3 in DNA: TGTGCCAGCACCGCAACAGGGGATACTAATGAAAAACTGTTTTTT. The encoded protein is CASTATGDTNEKLFF.

The chain carries TRBV19 and TRBJ2-1, with 12 positions matching TRBD1. The CDR3 has 15 amino acids. Germline trimming cut 8 bases from V and 9 bases from J; bases unmatched to any gene: 11. Germline V gene data show CDR1 as LNHDA and CDR2 as SQIVND (reference sequence). The CDR3 sequence is CASHTGTGGFFEQFF. In nucleotides, the CDR3 is TGTGCCAGTCATACCGGGACAGGGGGCTTCTTTGAGCAGTTCTTC.

In this sample, this clone turned up a few times. The V and J genes are TRBV28 and TRBJ1-5, with D possibly TRBD1 on 5 matching bases. V lost 1 base and J 7 bases, leaving 5 bases between the germline ends. CDR3 size: 12 residues. Germline lookup yields CDR1 MDHEN and CDR2 SYDVKM. Here the CDR3 reads CASSLSGQPQHF. The CDR3 DNA reads TGTGCCAGCAGTTTATCAGGGCAGCCCCAGCATTTT.

This chain uses TRBV5-1 with TRBJ2-7, with a possible D match to TRBD1 (5 bases). The ends were cut back, 7 bases at V and 1 base at J, with 18 bases in the middle. CDR1 is SGHRS and CDR2 is YFSETQ in the germline V gene. The CDR3 is 15 amino acids. The DNA of the CDR3 is TGCGCCAGCGGAACCGGGCCAGGGTCTTCCTACGAGCAGTACTTC. Protein product: CASGTGPGSSYEQYF.

J is TRBJ2-5 and V is TRBV29-1, with D possibly matching TRBD2 (7 bases). Germline V lookup: CDR1 SQVTM, CDR2 ANQGSEA. CDR3 length equals 12 residues. The V end lost 7 bases, the J end lost 4 bases, and 13 bases lay between the germline ends. The CDR3 sequence is CSGLRGGETQYF. The CDR3 DNA sequence: TGCAGCGGCCTAAGGGGGGGAGAGACCCAGTACTTC.

The chain couples TRBV19 to TRBJ1-1; D is perhaps TRBD1 (5 bases). The CDR3 extends over 16 amino acids. V was shortened by 3 bases and J by 4 bases, with 18 bases between the two germline ends. Germline CDR1 LNHDA, CDR2 SQIVND (reference sequence). The CDR3 sequence: CASSMRFGQGGTEAFF. In DNA form, the CDR3 reads TGTGCCAGTAGTATGAGATTCGGGCAGGGCGGCACTGAAGCTTTCTTT.

The V and J genes are TRBV30 and TRBJ2-3; perhaps TRBD1 as D (7 bases). Germline CDR1 is GTSNPN and CDR2 is SVGIG (reference sequence). V lost 0 bases and J lost 8, with 15 bases in between. There are 14 residues in the CDR3. The CDR3 sequence is CAWSVEQGRSTQYF. CDR3 sequence (DNA): TGTGCCTGGAGTGTCGAACAGGGGAGGAGTACGCAGTATTTT.

This chain links TRBV6-6 with TRBJ1-2; D is possibly TRBD1 (5 bases). This CDR3 has 11 residues. Germline assignment: CDR1 MNHNY and CDR2 SVGAGI (reference sequence). The V gene lost 10 bases and the J gene lost 7 bases, with 13 bases spanning the gap. The DNA for the CDR3 is TGTGCCATCGACGATAGGGGTGGCTACACCTTC. This gives the protein CAIDDRGGYTF.

The CDR3: CASSRPQGARLNEQFF. DNA for the CDR3: TGTGCCAGCAGTCGTCCGCAGGGGGCGCGACTCAATGAGCAGTTCTTC. The chain carries TRBV6-6 and TRBJ2-1, with 8 bases matching TRBD1. The CDR3 consists of 16 residues. V trimming: 5 bases; J trimming: 6 bases; junction bases outside the gene matches: 12. CDR1 is MNHNY and CDR2 is SVGAGI in the germline V gene (reference sequence).

The chain recombines TRBV12-3 or TRBV12-4 with TRBJ2-1, with D possibly matching TRBD2 (5 bases). The V end was cut by 6 bases, the J end by 7 bases, with 10 bases between. The CDR3 is made up of 12 amino acids. CDR3 sequence (DNA): TGTGCCAGCAGCTATGGCGGGAATGAGCAGTTCTTC. Encoded protein: CASSYGGNEQFF.

V usage is TRBV5-1 and J usage is TRBJ1-5; a possible D gene is TRBD1 (5 bases). With 0 bases removed from V and 5 bases from J, the gap between germline ends came to 12 bases. The germline V gene encodes CDR1 SGHRS and CDR2 YFSETQ. CDR3 length: 15 amino acids. The CDR3 sequence is CASSLDGQRDQPQHF. CDR3 in DNA: TGCGCCAGCAGCTTGGACGGACAAAGGGATCAGCCCCAGCATTTT.

The genes are TRBV28 and TRBJ1-5, with 9 positions matching TRBD1. The CDR3 is made up of 16 amino acids. After removal of 5 bases from V and 1 base from J, the junction contained 6 bases not matched to a gene. CDR1 MDHEN and CDR2 SYDVKM come from the germline V gene. The CDR3 region is CASSPDRGRSNQPQHF. In DNA, the CDR3 is TGTGCCAGCAGTCCCGACAGGGGGAGGAGCAATCAGCCCCAGCATTTT.

The chain couples TRBV6-5 to TRBJ2-7; the match to TRBD1 covers 7 bases. Trimming removed 5 bases from V and 2 bases from J; junction bases left unmatched: 3. Germline V CDR1 and CDR2: MNHEY, SVGAGI. This CDR3 contains 13 residues. In DNA form, the CDR3 reads TGTGCCAGCAGTCGACAGGGTACCTACGAGCAGTACTTC. It is translated as CASSRQGTYEQYF.

The J gene is TRBJ1-2, the V gene TRBV12-5; tentative D call: TRBD1 (5 bases). CDR3 size: 14 residues. Trimming removed 1 base from V and 4 bases from J, with 10 bases in between. Germline CDR1 reads LGHNT; CDR2 reads FRNRAP. The CDR3 is CASGLGQPVYGYTF. The CDR3 bases are TGTGCTAGTGGTTTGGGACAGCCAGTCTATGGCTACACCTTC.